This T cell receptor beta chain was observed in a study of T cells in Graves' hyperthyroidism and ophthalmopathy. Study-wide results and caveats: Blood also held most thyroid clonotypes expanded beyond 0.001.

The definition of stable Graves' hyperthyroidism was no ophthalmopathy progression within 18 months. Hyperthyroidism in the patients, aged 18 to 65, was newly diagnosed and under 2 months in duration. PBMCs were sourced from roughly 9.3 ml fresh peripheral blood. RNA transcripts yielded amplified TCR beta CDR3 regions. The TCR CDR3 was amplified in a first-round RT-PCR using the HTBI primer set. One entry per CDR3 protein, called by TCRdb with MiXCR from the multiplex PCR reads. The sample records roughly 300,000 distinct CDR3 sequences, around a fifth being singletons. Comments on this clonotype: As yet, its antigen is unknown. One end of the junction does not line up with germline, which may come from a read error.

Sequenced sample: blood. This receptor was taken from a woman between 45 and 60 years old with Graves' hyperthyroidism.

CDR3 coding DNA: TGTACCAGCATAGGGACAGGGTCCTACGAGCAGTACTTC. Encoded protein: CTSIGTGSYEQYF. V usage is TRBV6-2 or TRBV6-3 and J usage is TRBJ2-7; TRBD1 aligns across 9 bases. Germline CDR1 is MNHEY and CDR2 is SVGEGT. This CDR3 is 13 amino acids long.